The 17 T cell receptor beta chains below all came from one sample that was sequenced in a study of blood T cell repertoires in COVID-19. Clones were read by immunoSEQ multiplex PCR, and TCRdb kept only the in-frame ones, dropping some. The repertoire holds about 180,000 clones, with 80% to 90% as singletons. Sequenced material: peripheral blood. The receptors derive from a woman in her seventies with COVID-19, enrolled during active disease.

The chain links TRBV28 to TRBJ2-1; possibly TRBD2 for D (5 bases). The ends were cut back, 5 bases at V and 5 bases at J, with 19 bases in the middle. Germline assignment: CDR1 MDHEN and CDR2 SYDVKM. This CDR3 comprises 16 residues. In nucleotides, the CDR3 is TGTGCCAGCAGTCTATTAGCTCGGGGTCTAAACAATGAGCAGTTCTTC. Protein: CASSLLARGLNNEQFF.

This clone was observed a single time. One end of the junction fails to match germline, which may point to a read error. The chain joins TRBV25-1 to TRBJ2-6, with TRBD1 matching over 9 bases. The CDR3 has 12 residues. Germline V gives CDR1 MGHDK, CDR2 SYGVNS. The CDR3 sequence is CASSLGQGLRAF. The CDR3 DNA sequence: TGTGCCAGCAGTCTCGGACAGGGGTTAAGGGCTTTC.

V usage is TRBV24-1 and J usage is TRBJ2-1; weak D call: TRBD2 (6 bases). This CDR3 region has 17 residues. V was trimmed by 4 bases and J by 0 bases, leaving 15 bases between them. Germline V gene lookup returns CDR1 KGHDR and CDR2 SFDVKD. In nucleotides, the CDR3 is TGTGCCACCAGTGACCCGACTAGACCCAGCTCCTACAATGAGCAGTTCTTC. Amino acid sequence: CATSDPTRPSSYNEQFF.

This clone was detected only a few times. The chain links TRBV6-2 or TRBV6-3 to TRBJ2-3; D gene ambiguous. The CDR3 length is 14 residues. Germline values: CDR1 MNHEY, CDR2 SVGEGT. The V and J ends lost 2 bases and 0 bases respectively, with 6 bases between them. The CDR3: CASSYAASTDTQYF. In nucleotides, the CDR3 is TGTGCCAGCAGTTACGCGGCTAGCACAGATACGCAGTATTTT.

CDR3 DNA sequence: TGCAGCGCTGACGACGCGACAGGTGAGCAGTACTTC. It translates to CSADDATGEQYF. The chain employs TRBV29-1 and TRBJ2-7, with D possibly TRBD1 on 6 matching bases. The germline CDR1 and CDR2 sequences are SQVTM and ANQGSEA. Trimming stripped 7 bases from V and 7 bases from J, with 17 bases between. This CDR3 contains 12 residues.

The chain combines TRBV4-2 with TRBJ2-6; no clear D. V gave up 0 bases and J gave up 0 bases, with 3 bases separating them. CDR1 is LGHNA, CDR2 YNFKEQ, per germline. This CDR3 has 15 amino acids. CDR3 residues: CASSQDLSGANVLTF. Written as DNA, the CDR3 is TGTGCCAGCAGCCAAGACCTCTCTGGGGCCAACGTCCTGACTTTC.

This chain links TRBV12-3 or TRBV12-4 with TRBJ2-7; perhaps TRBD2 as D (6 bases). This CDR3 region has 13 residues. Deletions cut 6 bases from V and 3 bases from J, with 12 bases between. This chain's CDR3 is CASSRDWNYEQYF. CDR3 in DNA: TGTGCCAGCAGCCGGGACTGGAACTACGAGCAGTACTTC.

This clone has just a few counts. V and J are TRBV27 and TRBJ2-7; tentatively, D is TRBD1 (6 bases). Germline V lookup: CDR1 MNHEY, CDR2 SMNVEV (reference sequence). There are 11 residues in the CDR3. V was pared by 7 bases and J by 3 bases, with 7 bases between. As DNA, the CDR3 is TGTGCCAGCAAACAGGGCTACGAGCAGTACTTC. It translates to CASKQGYEQYF.

The chain links TRBV19 to TRBJ2-5; 10 positions match TRBD2. Germline V gene data show CDR1 as LNHDA and CDR2 as SQIVND (reference sequence). Trimming cost V 4 bases and J 5 bases; bases outside gene matches: 7. This CDR3 has 15 residues. The CDR3 sequence: CASSKGGTSVETQYF. CDR3 DNA sequence: TGTGCCAGTAGTAAGGGGGGGACTAGCGTCGAGACCCAGTACTTC.

This clone was recorded once. This rearrangement joins TRBV7-6 to TRBJ2-5, with TRBD2 matching over 11 bases. V lost 1 base, J lost 4 bases, and 5 bases stayed unmatched. The CDR3 is 16 amino acids. CDR1 and CDR2 (germline): SGHVS, FNYEAQ. The CDR3 reads CASSLDLAGGLETQYF. The CDR3 DNA sequence: TGTGCCAGCAGCTTAGACCTAGCGGGAGGCCTAGAGACCCAGTACTTC.

The chain combines TRBV2 with TRBJ2-5, with TRBD2 identical over 11 bases. Germline V gives CDR1 SNHLY, CDR2 FYNNEI. The length of the CDR3 is 15 residues. V gave up 7 bases and J gave up 5 bases; unmatched junction bases: 9. CDR3 region: CASIETSGTLETQYF. The CDR3 DNA follows: TGTGCCAGCATAGAGACTAGCGGGACTTTGGAGACCCAGTACTTC.

The CDR3 DNA follows: TGTGCCAGCAGTTTCCGGGAAAACACCGGGGAGCTGTTTTTT. Translated: CASSFRENTGELFF. The chain couples TRBV6-4 to TRBJ2-2; tentative D call: TRBD2 (5 bases). This CDR3 comprises 14 residues. Deletions cut 5 bases from V and 2 bases from J, with 9 bases between. Germline CDR1 is MRHNA and CDR2 is SNTAGT.

The chain carries TRBV5-6 and TRBJ2-7; D call uncertain. The CDR3 consists of 13 residues. Germline V gene sequence: CDR1 SGHDT, CDR2 YYEEEE. The germline V and J ends were trimmed by 4 bases and 0 bases, with 8 bases remaining between them. The CDR3 reads CASSRVHSYEQYF. The CDR3 DNA is TGTGCCAGCAGCCGGGTCCACTCCTACGAGCAGTACTTC.

This clone was recorded once. The DNA for the CDR3 is TGCGCCAGCAGCCAAGCCCACCGGGGAACCCGGATACGGTGGGAGCAGTACTTC. This sequence encodes CASSQAHRGTRIRWEQYF. The chain is built from TRBV4-1 and TRBJ2-7; possibly TRBD2 for D (5 bases). Germline-derived CDR1 and CDR2 are MGHRA and YSYEKL. This CDR3 comprises 18 residues. V was cut by 1 base and J by 7 bases, with 26 bases left in between.

The chain uses TRBV30 and TRBJ2-5, with 9 bases lining up with TRBD1. The V and J ends lost 5 bases and 4 bases, in that order; junction bases with no gene match: 11. The CDR3 is made up of 15 amino acids. The germline gives CDR1 GTSNPN, CDR2 SVGIG (reference sequence). The CDR3 DNA is TGTGCCTGGGGACGGACAGGGGCCGAGGGAGAGACCCAGTACTTC. It is translated as CAWGRTGAEGETQYF. Drawing the rest from reference TRBV30 and TRBJ2-5, the complete variable domain is SQTIHQWPATLVQPVGSPLSLECTVEGTSNPNLYWYRQAAGRGLQLLFYSVGIGQISSEVPQNLSASRPQDRQFILSSKKLLLSDSGFYLCAWGRTGAEGETQYFGPGTRLLVL.

The count of this clone is one. The rearrangement joins TRBV7-2 to TRBJ2-7; D perhaps matches TRBD2 (5 bases). V was trimmed by 3 bases and J by 5 bases, leaving 20 bases between them. In germline, CDR1 is SGHTA, CDR2 FQGNSA. There are 16 residues in the CDR3. The CDR3 spells CASSFSGLGGSDEQYF. Here the CDR3 DNA reads TGTGCCAGCAGCTTTTCAGGTCTAGGAGGAAGCGACGAGCAGTACTTC.

This clone has just a few counts. The V gene is TRBV7-9, the J gene TRBJ1-6, with D uncertain. Germline V CDR1 and CDR2: SEHNR, FQNEAQ (reference sequence). Trimming left V 2 bases short and J 8 bases short, with 16 bases between. The CDR3 has 16 residues. The CDR3 spells CASSLSPPGSDSPLHF. Here the CDR3 DNA reads TGTGCCAGCAGCTTATCCCCGCCGGGGAGTGATTCACCCCTCCACTTT. Filled out from reference TRBV7-9 and TRBJ1-6, the complete variable domain reads DTGVSQNPRHKITKRGQNVTFRCDPISEHNRLYWYRQTLGQGPEFLTYFQNEAQLEKSRLLSDRFSAERPKGSFSTLEIQRTEQGDSAMYLCASSLSPPGSDSPLHFGNGTRLTVT.